Detailed here is one TCR beta chain. Antigen unknown. The junction and the germline gene differ at one end; a read error may be behind it. This CDR3 region has 15 residues. CDR1 and CDR2 from the germline V gene are MNHEY and SVGAGI. The data were taken from a study of tumor and adjacent non-tumor tissue in lung cancer. Study conclusions and caveats: Tumor tissue had significantly higher TCR diversity than normal lung. Top 100 clones took a larger repertoire share in normal lung. Higher tumor TCR diversity was associated with shorter survival.

RNA was extracted from bulk tissue without any cell sorting. Three rounds of nested PCR, following a modified ARM-PCR protocol, produced the TCRbeta library. TCRdb redid the calling of the multiplex PCR reads with MiXCR, one entry per CDR3 protein. The sample has about 120,000 distinct CDR3 sequences, 66% seen once. The origin of this receptor is a man under 40 with non-small cell lung cancer. The chain links TRBV6-5 to TRBJ1-6; TRBD1 matches 8 bases. Material for sequencing was lung tumor tissue. The CDR3 sequence is CASSYSDRANSPVHF. CDR3 nucleotides: TGTGCCAGCAGTTACTCGGACAGGGCAAATTCACCCGTCCACTTT.